Sequencing of this T cell receptor (beta chain) was carried out in a study of CD8 T cells in Susac syndrome. General study findings and limits: The TCR sequencing and HLA analysis in the study involved a relatively small number of individuals, as the study acknowledged.

The germline V gene has CDR1 LGHDT and CDR2 YNNKEL (reference sequence). This CDR3 is 12 amino acids long. V shed 5 bases, J shed 12 bases, and the junction held 8 bases outside the gene matches. Note on this clonotype: What it binds is unknown.

Sequencing of TCR beta covered CD8+ and CD4+ T cells obtained from blood. Stable or active relapsing-remitting multiple sclerosis, untreated and meeting revised McDonald criteria, defined the controls. With random hexamers, roughly 0.45 to 1 ug RNA was reverse transcribed. Multiplex immunoSEQ PCR targeted 54 Vbeta and 13 Jbeta TCR beta segments. MiXCR, run by TCRdb on the immunoSEQ multiplex PCR reads, gives a single entry per CDR3 protein. The sample includes 40,000 to 60,000 distinct CDR3 sequences, 93% of them seen just once. The chain employs TRBV3-1 and TRBJ1-1; TRBD1 agrees at 8 bases. The sequence was collected from a human donor with multiple sclerosis. Input material: CD8+ T cells from PBMCs. The CDR3 region is CASSTDRVMSFF. CDR3 bases: TGTGCCAGCAGCACGGACAGGGTGATGTCTTTCTTT.